Shown below are 7 T cell receptor beta chains from a single sample sequenced in a study of blood T cell repertoires in COVID-19. TCRdb keeps only in-frame clones here, not all; method: immunoSEQ multiplex PCR. In the table there are some 130,000 clones, around 80% of which are singletons. The material sequenced was peripheral blood. The receptors come from a man between 70 and 80 years old with acute or convalescent COVID-19.

The chain combines TRBV9 with TRBJ1-6; 8 bases agree with TRBD1. CDR1 and CDR2 from the germline V gene are SGDLS and YYNGEE. V lost 4 bases and J lost 5; bases outside the gene matches: 5. This CDR3 is 15 amino acids long. The CDR3 sequence: CASSLSTGDNSPLHF. The CDR3 nucleotides read TGTGCCAGCAGCCTATCGACAGGGGATAATTCACCCCTCCACTTT.

The gene calls are TRBV28 and TRBJ1-3, with D possibly TRBD1 on 5 matching bases. V lost 6 bases and J lost 0, with 15 bases in between. The CDR3 extends over 16 amino acids. The germline V gene has CDR1 MDHEN and CDR2 SYDVKM. The CDR3: CASSPHGGSSGNTIYF. In nucleotides, the CDR3 is TGTGCCAGCAGCCCCCATGGGGGGAGCTCTGGAAACACCATATATTTT.

CDR3 DNA: TGTGCCAGCAGCGTAGCTGACTCCCGTGGGGAGCAGTTCTTC. Translating gives CASSVADSRGEQFF. This chain connects TRBV9 to TRBJ2-1; unclear D gene. V was clipped by 0 bases and J by 10 bases, with 14 bases between them. There are 14 residues in the CDR3. Germline V lookup: CDR1 SGDLS, CDR2 YYNGEE. Combining the CDR3 with reference TRBV9 and TRBJ2-1 gives the whole variable domain DSGVTQTPKHLITATGQRVTLRCSPRSGDLSVYWYQQSLDQGLQFLIQYYNGEERAKGNILERFSAQQFPDLHSELNLSSLELGDSALYFCASSVADSRGEQFFGPGTRLTVL.

The rearrangement links TRBV20-1 to TRBJ1-2; tentative D call: TRBD1 (6 bases). Germline CDR1 reads DFQATT; CDR2 reads SNEGSKA (reference sequence). Trimming removed 3 bases from V and 8 bases from J, with 19 bases in between. The CDR3 is 14 amino acids. The CDR3 spells CSASEGGTPFGYTF. The CDR3, as DNA: TGCAGTGCTAGTGAGGGGGGTACTCCTTTCGGCTACACCTTC.

This rearrangement joins TRBV10-3 to TRBJ1-1; 7 bases are a match to TRBD1. Germline loops: CDR1 ENHRY, CDR2 SYGVKD. The CDR3 is made up of 12 amino acids. With V trimmed by 9 bases and J by 3 bases, 4 bases remained unmatched. In DNA form, the CDR3 reads TGTGCCATTAAAACAGGGGACACTGAAGCTTTCTTT. Translation gives CAIKTGDTEAFF.

The sample holds one count of this clone. The rearrangement uses TRBV4-1 and TRBJ1-1, with D perhaps TRBD1 (6 bases). Germline V gene sequence: CDR1 MGHRA, CDR2 YSYEKL. Trimming shortened V by 4 bases and J by 4 bases, and 13 bases separated the two germline ends. CDR3 length equals 14 residues. The CDR3 sequence is CASSPYRVLTEAFF. DNA for the CDR3: TGCGCCAGCAGCCCTTACAGGGTTCTCACTGAAGCTTTCTTT.

The J gene is TRBJ2-6, the V gene TRBV27; D unresolved. V lost 2 bases, J lost 4 bases, and 12 bases lay in between. Germline V gene sequence: CDR1 MNHEY, CDR2 SMNVEV (reference sequence). This CDR3 is built from 16 residues. The DNA of the CDR3 is TGTGCCAGCAGTTTAGTAGGTCCGGAGGGGGCCAACGTCCTGACTTTC. This codes for CASSLVGPEGANVLTF. The full variable domain, its missing parts supplied by reference TRBV27 and TRBJ2-6, is EAQVTQNPRYLITVTGKKLTVTCSQNMNHEYMSWYRQDPGLGLRQIYYSMNVEVTDKGDVPEGYKVSRKEKRNFPLILESPSPNQTSLYFCASSLVGPEGANVLTFGAGSRLTVL.